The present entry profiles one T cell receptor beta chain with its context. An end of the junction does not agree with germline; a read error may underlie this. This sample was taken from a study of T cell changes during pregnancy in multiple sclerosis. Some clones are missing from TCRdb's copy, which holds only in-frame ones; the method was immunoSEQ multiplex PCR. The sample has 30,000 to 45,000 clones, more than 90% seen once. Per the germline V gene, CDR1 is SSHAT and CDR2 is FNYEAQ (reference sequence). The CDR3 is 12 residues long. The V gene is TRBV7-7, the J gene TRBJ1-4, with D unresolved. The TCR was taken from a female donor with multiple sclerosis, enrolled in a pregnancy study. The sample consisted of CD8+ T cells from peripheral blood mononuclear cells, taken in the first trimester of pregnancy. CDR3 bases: TGTGCTAGCAACGGAGTAAATGAAAAACTGTTTTTT. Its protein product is CASNGVNEKLFF.